These 8 T cell receptor beta chains originate from one sample sequenced in a study of Ad26.COV2.S vaccination and SARS-CoV-2 variants. As for treatment: some 20 received Ad26.COV2.S at low or high dose, single or two shots; several received placebo; per-sample allocation not given. It was on day 63 after the first vaccine or placebo injection that samples were taken. The repertoire was sequenced with immunoSEQ multiplex PCR; TCRdb's copy has only in-frame clones and lacks some. Of fewer than 400,000 clones listed, about 82% are singletons. This sample comprised peripheral blood, obtained in a trial of Ad26.COV2.S vaccine versus placebo. The source of these receptors is a person between 18 and 60 years old who received the Ad26.COV2.S COVID-19 vaccine or a placebo.

The chain combines TRBV12-5 with TRBJ2-1; the match to TRBD2 covers 11 bases. The CDR3 extends over 16 amino acids. Trimming at V came to 4 bases and at J to 2 bases, leaving 4 bases not matched to a gene. CDR1 is LGHNT, CDR2 FRNRAP, per germline. DNA of the CDR3: TGTGCTAGTGGTTACGGTAGCGGGGGGGCCTACAATGAGCAGTTCTTC. Encoded protein: CASGYGSGGAYNEQFF.

This clone was recorded a few times. The CDR3 DNA sequence: TGTGCCACCAGCAGAGATCCCCGCCGACAGGGGCATAATTCACCCCTCCACTTT. This gives the protein CATSRDPRRQGHNSPLHF. The chain carries TRBV15 and TRBJ1-6; 8 bases are a match to TRBD1. Looked up from germline, CDR1 is LNHNV and CDR2 is YYDKDF (reference sequence). The trim removed 0 bases at V and 5 bases at J, leaving 9 bases unmatched. The CDR3 runs 18 residues.

The chain recombines TRBV7-9 with TRBJ1-1, with D hard to call. From germline, CDR1 is SEHNR and CDR2 FQNEAQ (reference sequence). The CDR3 has 15 residues. V lost 5 bases to trimming and J lost 3 bases, with 16 bases between them. CDR3 amino acids: CASSPRQVADTEAFF. The CDR3 DNA reads as TGTGCCAGCAGCCCCCGGCAGGTCGCGGACACTGAAGCTTTCTTT.

The chain joins TRBV7-8 to TRBJ1-5; D not resolved. The germline V gene has CDR1 SGHVS and CDR2 FQNEAQ. This CDR3 has 16 residues. The V and J ends lost 1 base and 4 bases respectively, with 14 bases between them. CDR3 coding DNA: TGTGCCAGCAGCTTAGGGCCATTGAATGCAAATCAGCCCCAGCATTTT. Protein: CASSLGPLNANQPQHF.

The genes are TRBV3-1 (or the pseudogene TRBV3-2) and TRBJ1-4, with D perhaps TRBD1 (6 bases). CDR3 length: 13 amino acids. Germline V lookup: CDR1 LGHDT, CDR2 YNNKEL (reference sequence). The ends were cut back, 7 bases at V and 6 bases at J, with 12 bases in the middle. CDR3 bases: TGTGCCAGCAAAAAGGGGGTAGATGAAAAACTGTTTTTT. Translation gives CASKKGVDEKLFF.

V is TRBV14 and J is TRBJ2-3; D is unclear. V was pared by 0 bases and J by 5 bases, with 15 bases between. The germline V gene has CDR1 SGHDN and CDR2 FVKESK. CDR3 length equals 16 residues. CDR3 DNA: TGTGCCAGCAGCCAAGAGTATCGATCCCCCCAAGATACGCAGTATTTT. Translated: CASSQEYRSPQDTQYF.

J is TRBJ1-2 and V is TRBV5-4, with D unclear. This CDR3 is 13 amino acids long. Germline CDR1 SGHNT, CDR2 YYREEE (reference sequence). V gave up 4 bases and J gave up 7 bases, with 14 bases separating them. The CDR3 sequence: CASSPESFFGYTF. CDR3 DNA sequence: TGTGCCAGCAGCCCTGAGTCCTTCTTTGGCTACACCTTC. The variable domain in full, with the rest retrieved from reference TRBV5-4 and TRBJ1-2, is ETGVTQSPTHLIKTRGQQVTLRCSSQSGHNTVSWYQQALGQGPQFIFQYYREEENGRGNFPPRFSGLQFPNYSSELNVNALELDDSALYLCASSPESFFGYTFGSGTRLTVV.

The rearrangement links TRBV5-8 to TRBJ2-5, with 7 nucleotides matching TRBD1. This CDR3 has 15 residues. The germline V gene has CDR1 SGHTS and CDR2 YDEGEE. V shed 4 bases and J 1 base; nucleotides not matched to a gene: 7. The CDR3 spells CASSPGQELQETQYF. The CDR3 bases are TGTGCCAGCAGCCCTGGACAGGAGCTCCAAGAGACCCAGTACTTC.